The next 2 T cell receptor beta chains were all read from a single sample in a study of blood T cell repertoires in COVID-19. TCRdb's copy holds only in-frame clones and misses some; the assay was immunoSEQ multiplex PCR. The sample consists of more than 150,000 clones, almost 80% of them appearing once. The sample consisted of PBMCs or T cells enriched from blood (not recorded which). The receptors shown here come from a woman in her forties or fifties who had recovered from COVID-19.

This clone appeared a few times. This rearrangement joins TRBV10-3 to TRBJ1-2; D perhaps matches TRBD1 (6 bases). The germline V gene has CDR1 ENHRY and CDR2 SYGVKD. The V gene lost 9 bases and the J gene lost 5 bases, with 16 bases spanning the gap. This CDR3 region has 13 residues. CDR3 amino acids: CAIKGGGDYGYTF. The DNA of the CDR3 is TGTGCCATAAAGGGCGGGGGCGATTATGGCTACACCTTC.

V usage is TRBV28 and J usage is TRBJ2-1, with 9 bases fitting TRBD2. J was trimmed by 14 bases and V by 5 bases; bases with no gene match: 13. The CDR3 consists of 14 residues. The germline gives CDR1 MDHEN, CDR2 SYDVKM. The CDR3 nucleotides are TGTGCCAGCAGTCCCTCCGGCTCTAGCGGGAAGGAGTTCTTC. It yields the protein CASSPSGSSGKEFF.